A single sample gave rise to the 11 T cell receptor beta chains below, sequenced in a study of blood T cells in healthy people across ages. A second about 6 to 12 cycle PCR used barcoded and J-beta primers. TCRdb re-called the 5' RACE reads through MiXCR, storing one row per CDR3 protein. Seen here are some 710,000 distinct CDR3 sequences, about a fifth observed once, and the top ten hold about 20%. Source material: blood. The receptors derive from a man between 65 and 79 years old in good health.

The V gene is TRBV6-1, the J gene TRBJ2-4, with D possibly being TRBD2 (5 bases). This CDR3 region has 15 residues. Germline CDR1 is MNHNS and CDR2 is SASEGT. V was pared by 1 base and J by 5 bases, with 12 bases between. CDR3 protein: CASSEERLSENIQYF. The CDR3 DNA sequence: TGTGCCAGCAGTGAAGAACGCCTTAGCGAAAACATTCAGTACTTC.

The chain couples TRBV30 to TRBJ2-3; unclear D gene. The CDR3 runs 15 residues. Trimming shortened V by 2 bases and J by 0 bases, and 12 bases separated the two germline ends. The germline gives CDR1 GTSNPN, CDR2 SVGIG (reference sequence). The CDR3 reads CAWSHFGSSTDTQYF. For the CDR3, the DNA is TGTGCCTGGAGTCATTTCGGCAGTAGCACAGATACGCAGTATTTT.

V gene TRBV7-9 combines with J gene TRBJ1-4; D call uncertain. V lost 4 bases, J lost 5 bases, and 8 bases lay in between. The CDR3 is 13 amino acids. Germline V gene sequence: CDR1 SEHNR, CDR2 FQNEAQ (reference sequence). The CDR3 here is CASSYGRNEKLFF. CDR3 nucleotide sequence: TGTGCCAGCAGCTACGGACGGAATGAAAAACTGTTTTTT.

Only a few counts were recorded for this clonotype. The chain couples TRBV18 to TRBJ1-4; TRBD1 matches at 7 bases. From germline, CDR1 is KGHSH and CDR2 LQKENI. CDR3 size: 16 residues. Trimming removed 6 bases from V and 0 bases from J; junction bases left unmatched: 7. The CDR3 protein is CASSSRGTATNEKLFF. The CDR3 DNA follows: TGTGCCAGCTCGTCCAGGGGGACTGCAACTAATGAAAAACTGTTTTTT. The entire variable domain, with the rest obtained from reference TRBV18 and TRBJ1-4, is as follows: NAGVMQNPRHLVRRRGQEARLRCSPMKGHSHVYWYRQLPEEGLKFMVYLQKENIIDESGMPKERFSAEFPKEGPSILRIQQVVRGDSAAYFCASSSRGTATNEKLFFGSGTQLSVL.

The chain couples TRBV5-1 to TRBJ2-5; D ambiguous. Trimming took 3 bases from V and 3 from J, leaving 9 bases between them. This CDR3 has 13 amino acids. Germline CDR1 reads SGHRS; CDR2 reads YFSETQ. The chain's CDR3 is CASSSDPEETQYF. CDR3 nucleotides: TGCGCCAGCAGCTCGGACCCAGAAGAGACCCAGTACTTC.

The chain has TRBV12-3 or TRBV12-4 and TRBJ1-1; D not resolved. V dropped 11 bases and J dropped 4 bases, with 17 bases sitting between them. The CDR3 runs 13 residues. CDR3 coding DNA: TGTGCCTGGAGAACACCGCCGGGCACTGAAGCTTTCTTT. Its protein is CAWRTPPGTEAFF.

With respect to this clonotype: Compared with germline, one end of the junction differs, possibly owing to a read error. The chain carries TRBV11-2 and TRBJ1-1; D is unresolved. CDR3 length: 12 residues. Germline V gene sequence: CDR1 SGHAT, CDR2 FQNNGV. The CDR3, as DNA: TGTGCCAACAGCCTACGGGACACTGAAGCTTTCTTT. Protein product: CANSLRDTEAFF.

J is TRBJ1-1 and V is TRBV4-3; D may be TRBD1 (5 bases). Trimming removed 0 bases at V and 11 bases at J, with 25 bases between. CDR3 size: 17 residues. Germline CDR1 and CDR2: LGHNA and YSLEER. The CDR3 loop reads CASSQDMATASSGGAFF. The CDR3 DNA follows: TGCGCCAGCAGCCAAGATATGGCGACAGCCTCCTCGGGTGGGGCTTTCTTT.

This clonotype occurred a few times. The chain couples TRBV5-1 to TRBJ2-5, with D possibly TRBD2 on 5 matching bases. The CDR3 has 13 residues. CDR1 SGHRS and CDR2 YFSETQ come from the germline V gene. Trimming shortened V by 7 bases and J by 1 base, and 11 bases separated the two germline ends. The CDR3, as DNA: TGCGCCAGCGCCGGACTCAGCCAAGAGACCCAGTACTTC. Translation: CASAGLSQETQYF.

V usage is TRBV7-2 and J usage is TRBJ2-1; 9 bases line up with TRBD2. The V segment lost 5 bases and the J segment 5 bases; nucleotides outside the gene matches: 13. Germline CDR1 is SGHTA and CDR2 is FQGNSA. There are 17 residues in the CDR3. The CDR3, as DNA: TGTGCCAGCAGCCCACAGGGGCCGAGACTAGCGGACAATGAGCAGTTCTTC. Encoded protein: CASSPQGPRLADNEQFF.

The V and J genes are TRBV29-1 and TRBJ1-1; D gene ambiguous. This CDR3 is 12 amino acids long. The germline CDR1 and CDR2 sequences are SQVTM and ANQGSEA. The V and J ends lost 2 bases and 1 base respectively, with 5 bases between them. As DNA, the CDR3 is TGCAGCGTTGAAACACCGAACACTGAAGCTTTCTTT. Protein product: CSVETPNTEAFF.